The rows below give T cell receptor beta chains drawn from one sample of a study of T cell repertoires in cytomegalovirus infection. Each CDR3 protein is one row after TCRdb ran MiXCR on the reads. The sample consists of under 350,000 distinct CDR3 sequences, roughly 9.3% of them appearing once. The sample taken for sequencing was PBMCs. These receptors originate from a human donor in good health (CMV status not recorded). Some clones in this sample may be carry-over from other donors' samples. Each CDR3 is given with its conserved first and last residue. The D gene is left open where the match is weak. Part of the rows lack a size; the others show once, few, many or a class for expanded clones.

d_call	clone_size	j_call	v_call	cdr3_nt	cdr3_aa
-	-	TRBJ2-2	TRBV20-1	TGCAGTGCTAGCTCCGGGTCGGCCGGGGAGCTGTTTTTT	CSASSGSAGELFF
-	few	TRBJ1-1	TRBV5-4	TGTGCCAGCAGCTTGATAACAGTCATGAACACTGAAGCTTTCTTT	CASSLITVMNTEAFF
TRBD2	many	TRBJ2-7	TRBV7-2	TGTGCCAGCAGCGTCGGACTAGCGGGGGGGCGCGAGCAGTACTTC	CASSVGLAGGREQYF
-	-	TRBJ2-3	TRBV4-2	TGTGCCAGCAGCCAAGAGTGGCGTGAAGATACGCAGTATTTT	CASSQEWREDTQYF
TRBD1	many	TRBJ2-6	TRBV6-2/TRBV6-3	TGTGCCAGCAGTTACTATAGTGGTTTCGCGGACAGGGGGCCTGGGGCCAACGTCCTGACTTTC	CASSYYSGFADRGPGANVLTF
-	many	TRBJ1-5	TRBV6-2/TRBV6-3	TGTGCCAGCAGTTATTTGAGAAGGGGTGCCCCCAAGGAGTATCAGCCCCAGCATTTT	CASSYLRRGAPKEYQPQHF
TRBD2	many	TRBJ2-3	TRBV7-2	TGTGCCAGCAGCCCGGGACTAGCGGGGGTAAAGCAGTATTTT	CASSPGLAGVKQYF
-	many	TRBJ1-1	TRBV6-2/TRBV6-3	TGTGCCAGCAGTTACACAGGGCGTGAAGCTTTCTTT	CASSYTGREAFF
-	many	TRBJ1-2	TRBV24-1	TGTGCCACCAGTGATTCTGTGCTCCATGGCTACACCTTC	CATSDSVLHGYTF
-	few	TRBJ2-7	TRBV19	TGTGCCAGTAGATCCGGGACAACCTCCTACGAGCAGTACTTC	CASRSGTTSYEQYF
-	-	TRBJ1-2	TRBV29-1	TGCAGCGTTTTCGACAGGACCACTAACTATGGCTACACCTTC	CSVFDRTTNYGYTF
-	-	TRBJ1-3	TRBV29-1	TGCAGCGGCCGGGGAAGCTCTGGAAACACCATATATTTT	CSGRGSSGNTIYF
-	many	TRBJ1-5	TRBV6-2/TRBV6-3	TGTGCCAGCAGGAGGGGGAATCAGCCCCAGCATTTT	CASRRGNQPQHF
-	many	TRBJ1-4	TRBV6-5	TGTGCCAGCAGTTACTCTAGCGGTGCGGGAAAACTGTTTTTT	CASSYSSGAGKLFF
-	-	TRBJ1-2	TRBV27	TGTGCCGCCTGGAGGGGAAGCGTTGGCTATGGCTACACCTTC	CAAWRGSVGYGYTF
TRBD1	many	TRBJ1-5	TRBV7-2	TGTGCCAGCAGCCAACAGGGGGAACAGCCCCAGCATTTT	CASSQQGEQPQHF
TRBD1	-	TRBJ1-6	TRBV27	TGTGCCAGCAGTCCACCCAGGGGGTTCCTGGGGAGCTCCTATAATTCACCCCTCCACTTT	CASSPPRGFLGSSYNSPLHF
-	many	TRBJ1-1	TRBV28	TGTGCCAGCGCGGGTAGCGACGGTCCGAGGTACACTGAAGCTTTCTTT	CASAGSDGPRYTEAFF
TRBD2	-	TRBJ2-5	TRBV28	TGTGCCAGCAGTTCCGAGGGACTACAAGAGACCCAGTACTTC	CASSSEGLQETQYF
-	many	TRBJ2-5	TRBV11-3	TGTGCCAGCAGCGACGGGACCGTCCAAGAGACCCAGTACTTC	CASSDGTVQETQYF
-	few	TRBJ1-1	TRBV4-2	TGTGCCAGCAGCCAAGATTCGGCAACTGAAGCTTTCTTT	CASSQDSATEAFF
-	many	TRBJ1-5	TRBV6-2/TRBV6-3	TGTGCCAGCAGTCCCGCGACAAAAAATCAGCCCCAGCATTTT	CASSPATKNQPQHF
-	few	TRBJ1-1	TRBV18	TGTGCCAGCTCCCTAAAATCAGGGAACACTGAAGCTTTCTTT	CASSLKSGNTEAFF
-	many	TRBJ2-1	TRBV7-8	TGTGCCAGCAGCTTCCCTGGTCGTGCGGCCTCCTACAATGAGCAGTTCTTC	CASSFPGRAASYNEQFF
TRBD1	many	TRBJ1-3	TRBV5-4	TGTGCCAGCAGCCGGGACAGGGGCAGTGGAAACACCATATATTTT	CASSRDRGSGNTIYF
TRBD2	-	TRBJ2-4	TRBV12-3/TRBV12-4	TGTGCCAGCAGTTTGTTAGCTACTAGCGGGGAGTCCTTC	CASSLLATSGESF
-	many	TRBJ2-5	TRBV20-1	TGCAGTGCTAGAGATTCGTGGCTAGCGCCGCGGGAGACCCAGTACTTC	CSARDSWLAPRETQYF
-	-	TRBJ1-6	TRBV6-2/TRBV6-3	TGTGCCAGCAGTGTCAACAATTCACCCCTCCACTTT	CASSVNNSPLHF
TRBD1	many	TRBJ1-4	TRBV7-2	TGTGCCAGCAGCCGTGCGGGACAGGCGTCTAATGAAAAACTGTTTTTT	CASSRAGQASNEKLFF
-	few	TRBJ1-1	TRBV27	TGTGCCAGCAGTTCAAGGGCAGCTAGGTTCACTGAAGCTTTCTTT	CASSSRAARFTEAFF
-	many	TRBJ1-1	TRBV7-9	TGTGCCAGCAGCTTCAGGGAGAACACTGAAGCTTTCTTT	CASSFRENTEAFF
-	many	TRBJ1-6	TRBV2	TGTGCCAGCAGGGCACAGGGCCCGCGGGATAATTCACCCCTCCACTTT	CASRAQGPRDNSPLHF
TRBD1	many	TRBJ2-6	TRBV7-2	TGTGCCAGCAGCTTTTATCTGGACAGGGTTTTGTACGGGGCCAACGTCCTGACTTTC	CASSFYLDRVLYGANVLTF
-	-	TRBJ1-2	TRBV20-1	TGCAGTGCTCCCACCGGGACGCCAATTCCTCCCTATGGCTACACCTTC	CSAPTGTPIPPYGYTF
TRBD1	many	TRBJ1-6	TRBV7-2	TGTGCCAGCAGCTCAAAACAGGGGTCGAGCTCCTATAATTCACCCCTCCACTTT	CASSSKQGSSSYNSPLHF
TRBD1	many	TRBJ2-2	TRBV7-3	TGTGCCAGCAGCTTAATCAGGGGGCCCTACAACACCGGGGAGCTGTTTTTT	CASSLIRGPYNTGELFF
-	many	TRBJ2-3	TRBV7-2	TGTGCCAGCAGCTTAGTAGCGGCCTCTAGCACAGATACGCAGTATTTT	CASSLVAASSTDTQYF
TRBD1	-	TRBJ2-1	TRBV5-1	TGCGCCAGCAGCTTCAGACAGGGAAACTACAATGAGCAGTTCTTC	CASSFRQGNYNEQFF
-	many	TRBJ1-1	TRBV6-6	TGTGCCAGCAGTTACGGAGTTAGTAAGGGGACTGAAGCTTTCTTT	CASSYGVSKGTEAFF
-	many	TRBJ1-5	TRBV6-5	TGTGCCAGCAGGCTGACCGGGGGTAGCAATCAGCCCCAGCATTTT	CASRLTGGSNQPQHF
-	few	TRBJ2-1	TRBV19	TGTGCCAGTAGTACGACCTCGGTGGAGGCCTACAATGAGCAGTTCTTC	CASSTTSVEAYNEQFF
-	many	TRBJ1-4	TRBV7-3	TGTGCCAGCAGCTTATACGCCAGGGTCGAGGAAAAACTGTTTTTT	CASSLYARVEEKLFF
-	many	TRBJ2-5	TRBV2	TGTGCCAGCAGTGTTCAGGACAGACCGGTTGCCCAGTACTTC	CASSVQDRPVAQYF
-	many	TRBJ2-1	TRBV6-2/TRBV6-3	TGTGCCAGCAGTAGGATGGGTCCCTACAATGAGCAGTTCTTC	CASSRMGPYNEQFF
-	few	TRBJ2-5	TRBV29-1	TGCAGCTCTGCCGGGACTCAAAAAGAGACCCAGTACTTC	CSSAGTQKETQYF
-	many	TRBJ2-1	TRBV7-6	TGTGCCAGCAGCCCGCAGGGTAGGAATGAGCAGTTCTTC	CASSPQGRNEQFF